This T cell receptor (beta chain) was obtained from a study of cytomegalovirus exposure and HLA in healthy donors. Study-wide points: Reported performance of the classifier showed diagnosis of cytomegalovirus status with high specificity and sensitivity. The finding came from a later analysis; first-cohort TCR clusters tended to co-occur in the roughly 110 validation repertoires. In vitro work confirmed that three CMV-associated chains recognize CMV antigens. The authors listed about 170 TCR beta chains as cytomegalovirus-associated.

Germline assignment: CDR1 MNHNY and CDR2 SVGAGI (reference sequence). The length of the CDR3 is 13 residues. The ends were cut back, 0 bases at V and 4 bases at J, with 6 bases in the middle. Assay used: immunoSEQ multiplex PCR; TCRdb lists only in-frame clones, some missing. The table lists a few hundred thousand clones, more than 80% of them singletons. Concerning this clone: Its antigen is currently unknown.

The TCR originated in a woman aged 18-30 years in good health and CMV-seronegative. The V gene is TRBV6-6, the J gene TRBJ1-1, with D unclear. Sequences were obtained from PBMCs. CDR3 residues: CASSYSKLTEAFF. The CDR3 nucleotides read TGTGCCAGCAGTTACTCGAAACTCACTGAAGCTTTCTTT.